The 20 T cell receptor beta chains in this list originate from one sample, sequenced in a study of OX40 agonist ivuxolimab in advanced cancers. Data came from immunoSEQ multiplex PCR; TCRdb stores just in-frame clones and leaves some out. The data show about 47,000 clones, 70% to 85% seen once. The specimen comprised CD4+ or CD8+ T cells sorted from blood, sampled in a trial of the OX40 agonist ivuxolimab. The receptors were gathered from an adult with an advanced solid tumor such as melanoma, head and neck, liver or kidney cancer.

This rearrangement joins TRBV5-6 to TRBJ1-1; TRBD1 might be the D (6 bases). The germline V and J ends were trimmed by 4 bases and 6 bases, with 16 bases remaining between them. The germline CDR1 and CDR2 sequences are SGHDT and YYEEEE. The CDR3 totals 14 residues. CDR3 protein: CASSPLGGKAEAFF. DNA of the CDR3: TGTGCCAGCAGCCCCCTCGGGGGCAAGGCTGAAGCTTTCTTT.

The chain is built from TRBV9 and TRBJ1-3; TRBD1 aligns across 7 bases. From germline, CDR1 is SGDLS and CDR2 YYNGEE. The CDR3 has 17 amino acids. Losses at the gene ends were 3 bases for V and 0 bases for J; bases not matched to a gene: 9. CDR3 coding DNA: TGTGCCAGCAGCGAGGGCCTACAGGGGAACTCTGGAAACACCATATATTTT. Protein sequence: CASSEGLQGNSGNTIYF.

This clone was seen a single time. The V call is TRBV7-9, the J call TRBJ2-1; D is uncertain. The germline V gene encodes CDR1 SEHNR and CDR2 FQNEAQ (reference sequence). The ends were cut back, 1 base at V and 4 bases at J, with 8 bases in the middle. The CDR3 is 14 amino acids. CDR3 region: CASSLGPEYNEQFF. CDR3 bases: TGTGCCAGCAGCTTAGGCCCAGAATACAATGAGCAGTTCTTC.

The chain combines TRBV2 with TRBJ2-6; tentatively, D is TRBD1 or TRBD2 (5 bases each). CDR3 size: 17 residues. Trimming cost V 7 bases and J 0 bases, with 16 bases left between them. In germline, CDR1 is SNHLY, CDR2 FYNNEI. The CDR3: CASNEGTARSGANVLTF. DNA for the CDR3: TGTGCCAGCAACGAGGGGACCGCTCGCTCTGGGGCCAACGTCCTGACTTTC.

This clone was seen a handful of times. The V gene is TRBV10-3, the J gene TRBJ1-1; a weak D match, TRBD1 (6 bases). The CDR3 loop spans 16 amino acids. Germline V lookup: CDR1 ENHRY, CDR2 SYGVKD. The ends were cut back, 0 bases at V and 4 bases at J, with 15 bases in the middle. CDR3 coding DNA: TGTGCCATCAGTGAGTCAACAGGGCGGAGGGTCACTGAAGCTTTCTTT. Its translation is CAISESTGRRVTEAFF.

This chain joins TRBV19 and TRBJ1-1; 9 bases line up with TRBD1. V shed 7 bases, J shed 5 bases, and the junction held 8 bases outside the gene matches. There are 14 residues in the CDR3. Germline CDR1 and CDR2: LNHDA and SQIVND (reference sequence). The CDR3 bases are TGTGCCAGTACCCATCCGGGACAGGGAACTGAAGCTTTCTTT. Translated, it gives CASTHPGQGTEAFF.

This chain connects TRBV9 to TRBJ2-5; unclear D gene. The germline gives CDR1 SGDLS, CDR2 YYNGEE. Between the trimmed V and J ends, which lost 4 bases and 4 bases, there was a span of 11 bases. The CDR3 length is 13 residues. This chain's CDR3 is CASSSSPGETQYF. CDR3 nucleotides: TGTGCCAGCAGCTCGAGCCCGGGAGAGACCCAGTACTTC.

On this clone: The sample contains more than one DNA sequence encoding this CDR3. V is TRBV12-5 and J is TRBJ2-5, with TRBD1 matching 11 bases. J was trimmed by 4 bases and V by 5 bases; bases with no gene match: 12. Germline-derived CDR1 and CDR2 are LGHNT and FRNRAP. The CDR3 covers 17 residues. CDR3 amino acids: CASGPGTGGSLVETQYF. As DNA, the CDR3 is TGTGCTAGTGGTCCCGGGACAGGGGGATCTCTAGTAGAGACCCAGTACTTC. Full variable domain (remainder filled in from reference TRBV12-5 and TRBJ2-5): DARVTQTPRHKVTEMGQEVTMRCQPILGHNTVFWYRQTMMQGLELLAYFRNRAPLDDSGMPKDRFSAEMPDATLATLKIQPSEPRDSAVYFCASGPGTGGSLVETQYFGPGTRLLVL.

The V gene is TRBV15, the J gene TRBJ2-7; tentatively, D is TRBD1 (6 bases). From germline, CDR1 is LNHNV and CDR2 YYDKDF (reference sequence). Trimming removed 1 base from V and 0 bases from J, with 7 bases in between. The CDR3 extends over 14 amino acids. DNA of the CDR3: TGTGCCACCAGCAGAGGGGACAACTCCTACGAGCAGTACTTC. Protein product: CATSRGDNSYEQYF.

The chain has TRBV6-5 and TRBJ2-2, with no clear D. There are 13 residues in the CDR3. The germline gives CDR1 MNHEY, CDR2 SVGAGI. With 6 bases removed from V and 5 bases from J, the gap between germline ends came to 10 bases. CDR3 sequence reads: CASSTHSTGELFF. The CDR3 bases are TGTGCCAGCAGCACACATTCGACCGGGGAGCTGTTTTTT.

V gene TRBV28 combines with J gene TRBJ1-5, with D uncertain. The ends were cut back, 6 bases at V and 3 bases at J, with 15 bases in the middle. Looked up from germline, CDR1 is MDHEN and CDR2 is SYDVKM. The CDR3 has 15 amino acids. The CDR3 spells CASRGILPLNQPQHF. DNA for the CDR3: TGTGCCAGCAGAGGGATACTCCCCCTCAATCAGCCCCAGCATTTT.

The rearrangement joins TRBV5-1 to TRBJ2-1, with no clear D. V was trimmed by 0 bases and J by 7 bases, leaving 11 bases between them. The germline gives CDR1 SGHRS, CDR2 YFSETQ. CDR3 size: 14 residues. The CDR3 sequence is CASSLERFANEQFF. Here the CDR3 DNA reads TGCGCCAGCAGCTTGGAAAGGTTTGCGAATGAGCAGTTCTTC.

The sample holds one count of this clone. The V and J genes are TRBV6-6 and TRBJ2-2; the match to TRBD2 covers 14 bases. The V segment lost 6 bases and the J segment 6 bases; nucleotides outside the gene matches: 3. Germline lookup yields CDR1 MNHNY and CDR2 SVGAGI (reference sequence). The CDR3 has 15 amino acids. The DNA of the CDR3 is TGTGCCAGCAGCCGGGGACTAGCGGGGGCCGGGGAGCTGTTTTTT. Translating it yields CASSRGLAGAGELFF.

This rearrangement joins TRBV27 to TRBJ2-6; D call uncertain. This CDR3 is built from 15 residues. Per germline, CDR1 MNHEY and CDR2 SMNVEV (reference sequence). V was cut by 4 bases and J by 0 bases, with 7 bases left in between. The CDR3 protein is CASSWTSSGANVLTF. The CDR3 nucleotides are TGTGCCAGCAGTTGGACCTCCTCTGGGGCCAACGTCCTGACTTTC.

This clone appeared once. CDR3 DNA: TGTGCCAGCAGCTTAGTTGTTAGCGCGATCACCGGGGAGCTGTTTTTT. Its translation: CASSLVVSAITGELFF. This chain uses TRBV7-2 with TRBJ2-2, with TRBD2 as a possible D gene (5 bases). CDR1 SGHTA and CDR2 FQGNSA come from the germline V gene. This CDR3 is built from 16 residues. Trimming took 1 base from V and 4 from J, leaving 13 bases between them.

For the CDR3, the DNA is TGTGCCTGGAGTCGGTCGTCCTACAATGAGCAGTTCTTC. It encodes CAWSRSSYNEQFF. This sequence joins TRBV30 and TRBJ2-1; D unclear. Per the germline V gene, CDR1 is GTSNPN and CDR2 is SVGIG (reference sequence). Trimming took 2 bases from V and 1 from J, leaving 6 bases between them. This CDR3 spans 13 amino acids.

This clone was observed a single time. The sample has other DNA sequences that encode this CDR3 too. The chain combines TRBV5-1 with TRBJ1-1; D call uncertain. In germline, CDR1 is SGHRS, CDR2 YFSETQ. Between the trimmed V and J ends, which lost 3 bases and 1 base, there was a span of 13 bases. The CDR3 contains 15 residues. DNA of the CDR3: TGCGCCAGCAGCTCGGGAGGGTCTGGGAACACTGAAGCTTTCTTT. Residues: CASSSGGSGNTEAFF. The full variable domain, rest sourced from reference TRBV5-1 and TRBJ1-1, is KAGVTQTPRYLIKTRGQQVTLSCSPISGHRSVSWYQQTPGQGLQFLFEYFSETQRNKGNFPGRFSGRQFSNSRSEMNVSTLELGDSALYLCASSSGGSGNTEAFFGQGTRLTVV.

For the CDR3, the DNA is TGCGCCAGCAGCTTGTCACTAACCTACGAGCAGTACTTC. Amino acid sequence: CASSLSLTYEQYF. The J gene is TRBJ2-7, the V gene TRBV5-1; D gene uncertain. The CDR3 length is 13 residues. Germline CDR1 is SGHRS and CDR2 is YFSETQ. V was shortened by 1 base and J by 2 bases, with 7 bases between the two germline ends.

The gene calls are TRBV15 and TRBJ1-5; possible D gene TRBD1, 6 bases. The V gene's germline CDR1 is LNHNV and CDR2 YYDKDF (reference sequence). CDR3 length: 15 amino acids. The ends were cut back, 4 bases at V and 3 bases at J, with 13 bases in the middle. The chain's CDR3 is CATSIGRGLNQPQHF. The CDR3 nucleotides read TGTGCCACCAGCATAGGCAGGGGCCTCAATCAGCCCCAGCATTTT. The full variable domain, rest sourced from reference TRBV15 and TRBJ1-5, is DAMVIQNPRYQVTQFGKPVTLSCSQTLNHNVMYWYQQKSSQAPKLLFHYYDKDFNNEADTPDNFQSRRPNTSFCFLDIRSPGLGDTAMYLCATSIGRGLNQPQHFGDGTRLSIL.

The rearrangement uses TRBV11-2 and TRBJ1-1, with D maybe TRBD1 (6 bases). Germline V gives CDR1 SGHAT, CDR2 FQNNGV. The CDR3 spans 14 residues. Trimming cost V 3 bases and J 3 bases, with 11 bases left between them. CDR3 loop: CASSLGGQYTEAFF. The CDR3 DNA reads TGTGCCAGCAGCTTGGGAGGACAGTACACTGAAGCTTTCTTT.